This TCR beta chain was identified in a study of T cells after yellow fever vaccination. With respect to this clonotype: Its target is not known.

Overall study results and limits: A minor fraction of clonotypes spanned both CD4 and CD8 compartments.

Each CDR3 protein gets one entry after TCRdb re-called the 5' RACE reads with MiXCR. The table records some 340,000 distinct CDR3 sequences, around a tenth of them present only once. Between the trimmed V and J ends, which lost 2 bases and 2 bases, there was a span of 10 bases. This CDR3 region has 14 residues. Germline-derived CDR1 and CDR2 are SGHTA and FQGNSA. This receptor was taken from a man between 18 and 29 years old who received the YFV17D yellow fever vaccine. Sequencing used CD4+ T cells sorted from PBMCs, obtained 45 days after the yellow fever booster vaccination. The chain combines TRBV7-2 with TRBJ2-7, with D maybe TRBD1 (5 bases). CDR3 loop: CASSLSPGPYEQYF. In nucleotides, the CDR3 is TGTGCCAGCAGCTTATCCCCAGGGCCCTACGAGCAGTACTTC.